Following are 10 T cell receptor beta chains from one sample sequenced in a study of T cells after yellow fever vaccination. Each CDR3 protein gets one entry after TCRdb re-called the 5' RACE reads with MiXCR. The sample records tens of thousands of distinct CDR3 sequences, 7.4% being singletons. Sequences were derived from CD8+ T cells sorted from PBMCs, sampled 15 days after the yellow fever booster vaccination. These receptors came from a man aged 25 to 40 who received the YFV17D yellow fever vaccine.

This clonotype was detected a few times. The chain couples TRBV19 to TRBJ2-3; a weak D match, TRBD2 (6 bases). The CDR3 has 14 amino acids. Looked up from germline, CDR1 is LNHDA and CDR2 is SQIVND (reference sequence). V lost 7 bases and J 8 bases, leaving 19 bases between the germline ends. The CDR3 here is CASNPGLLLVTQYF. CDR3 nucleotides: TGTGCCAGTAATCCGGGACTCCTCCTTGTTACGCAGTATTTT.

The table lists this clonotype with many counts. The chain is built from TRBV27 and TRBJ2-1; D is perhaps TRBD1 (6 bases). The ends were cut back, 1 base at V and 0 bases at J, with 10 bases in the middle. Germline V lookup: CDR1 MNHEY, CDR2 SMNVEV (reference sequence). The CDR3 totals 16 residues. CDR3 sequence: CASSLLWDNSYNEQFF. CDR3 nucleotide sequence: TGTGCCAGCAGTTTATTGTGGGACAACTCCTACAATGAGCAGTTCTTC.

Ten or more counts support this clonotype. This sequence joins TRBV24-1 and TRBJ2-3; no definite D call. Germline loops: CDR1 KGHDR, CDR2 SFDVKD. V lost 9 bases and J lost 6, with 12 bases in between. The CDR3 totals 12 residues. CDR3 residues: CATVDSTDTQYF. The CDR3 coding sequence is TGTGCCACCGTAGACTCTACGGATACGCAGTATTTT.

This clonotype was seen at least ten times. The chain employs TRBV7-8 and TRBJ2-7; D unresolved. The CDR3 contains 12 residues. V dropped 3 bases and J dropped 4 bases, with 7 bases sitting between them. Germline CDR1 SGHVS, CDR2 FQNEAQ. This chain's CDR3 is CASSFVEYEQYF. The CDR3 region has the DNA TGTGCCAGCAGCTTTGTGGAGTACGAGCAGTACTTC.

This clonotype was seen ten or more times. The J gene is TRBJ1-1, the V gene TRBV5-1; TRBD1 agrees at 9 bases. The junction had 2 bases not matched to a gene; V was cut back by 4 bases and J by 1 base. The CDR3 has 14 residues. Germline CDR1 SGHRS, CDR2 YFSETQ. The DNA of the CDR3 is TGCGCCAGCAGCATACAGGGGGCGAACACTGAAGCTTTCTTT. Translation: CASSIQGANTEAFF. Filled out from reference TRBV5-1 and TRBJ1-1, the complete variable domain reads KAGVTQTPRYLIKTRGQQVTLSCSPISGHRSVSWYQQTPGQGLQFLFEYFSETQRNKGNFPGRFSGRQFSNSRSEMNVSTLELGDSALYLCASSIQGANTEAFFGQGTRLTVV.

This clonotype was counted many times. V is TRBV6-2 or TRBV6-3 and J is TRBJ2-1, with D perhaps TRBD2 (5 bases). V dropped 6 bases and J dropped 6 bases, with 9 bases sitting between them. The CDR3 has 12 residues. Germline V gene sequence: CDR1 MNHEY, CDR2 SVGEGT. The CDR3 bases are TGTGCCAGCAGCCCGACTACCAATGAGCAGTTCTTC. Translating it yields CASSPTTNEQFF.

As to this clonotype: This may be a read error: a much more frequent sequence differs by one nucleotide. This sequence joins TRBV11-2 and TRBJ2-2; D gene unclear. CDR3 length: 14 amino acids. Per germline, CDR1 SGHAT and CDR2 FQNNGV. CDR3 coding DNA: TGTGCCAGCAGCTTAGGAGTGAACACCGTGGAGCTGTTTTTT. Residues: CASSLGVNTVELFF.

This clonotype has at least ten counts. CDR3 bases: TGTGCCACCAGCTCCTATGGTCGGGGGTTAGTCCAAGAGACCCAGTACTTC. Translating it yields CATSSYGRGLVQETQYF. The rearrangement uses TRBV15 and TRBJ2-5; D perhaps matches TRBD2 (6 bases). V was clipped by 5 bases and J by 1 base, with 20 bases between them. The CDR3 is made up of 17 amino acids. Germline CDR1 reads LNHNV; CDR2 reads YYDKDF (reference sequence).

This clonotype appeared many times. The gene calls are TRBV5-5 and TRBJ1-1; no reliable D call. Trimming took off 4 bases at V and 0 bases at J, with 4 bases between the two ends. Per the germline V gene, CDR1 is SGHKS and CDR2 is YYEKEE (reference sequence). The CDR3 contains 12 residues. CDR3 in amino acids: CASSVLNTEAFF. CDR3 DNA: TGTGCCAGCAGCGTATTGAACACTGAAGCTTTCTTT.

Many counts were recorded for this clonotype. J is TRBJ2-1 and V is TRBV7-9; TRBD2 might be the D (5 bases). Trimming cost V 11 bases and J 4 bases, with 15 bases left between them. Germline CDR1 is SEHNR and CDR2 is FQNEAQ (reference sequence). This CDR3 spans 13 amino acids. In DNA, the CDR3 is TGTGCCTACCCCGGGATAGGGTACAATGAGCAGTTCTTC. Translated: CAYPGIGYNEQFF.